Shown below are 3 T cell receptor beta chains from a single sample sequenced in a study of blood T cell repertoires in COVID-19 (TCRdb year 2020). Library method: the immunoSEQ multiplex PCR assay. Imported from immuneACCESS, the table was reduced by TCRdb to in-frame sequences with V and J called. These copies leave out some clones; in studies compared against another copy, an unresolved V gene accounts for under half, and the cause of the remainder is not known. This sample holds 200,000 to 300,000 clones; around 90% were observed only once. Roughly 4.9% of the sample is in the top ten clones. Sequencing input: peripheral blood. The receptors derive from a woman aged 55-69 years with COVID-19, enrolled during active disease.

The V call is TRBV7-9, the J call TRBJ2-1; TRBD2 matches 7 bases. Germline V CDR1 and CDR2: SEHNR, FQNEAQ (reference sequence). J gave up 0 bases and V 7 bases, and 9 bases lay outside the gene matches. The CDR3 extends over 16 amino acids. The DNA of the CDR3 is TGTGCCAGCATGGGTTTTCAGCGGGACTCCTACAATGAGCAGTTCTTC. Amino acid sequence: CASMGFQRDSYNEQFF.

This clone was found once. This rearrangement joins TRBV5-8 to TRBJ2-1; 9 nucleotides agree with TRBD2. V dropped 4 bases and J dropped 4; count of bases not matched to a gene: 6. The CDR3 has 15 residues. From germline, CDR1 is SGHTS and CDR2 YDEGEE. CDR3: CASSPPAGGYNEQFF. The CDR3 DNA follows: TGTGCCAGCAGCCCCCCTGCGGGAGGGTACAATGAGCAGTTCTTC.

This clone occurred a few times. Other DNA sequences within the sample encode an identical CDR3. The chain carries TRBV28 and TRBJ2-1; TRBD2 is a possible D gene (6 bases). Germline loops: CDR1 MDHEN, CDR2 SYDVKM. The CDR3 is 15 residues long. The V end lost 5 bases, the J end lost 9 bases, and 20 bases lay between the germline ends. The CDR3 loop is CASSPPRDQQREQFF. CDR3 sequence (DNA): TGTGCCAGCAGTCCCCCGCGGGACCAGCAGCGTGAGCAGTTCTTC.